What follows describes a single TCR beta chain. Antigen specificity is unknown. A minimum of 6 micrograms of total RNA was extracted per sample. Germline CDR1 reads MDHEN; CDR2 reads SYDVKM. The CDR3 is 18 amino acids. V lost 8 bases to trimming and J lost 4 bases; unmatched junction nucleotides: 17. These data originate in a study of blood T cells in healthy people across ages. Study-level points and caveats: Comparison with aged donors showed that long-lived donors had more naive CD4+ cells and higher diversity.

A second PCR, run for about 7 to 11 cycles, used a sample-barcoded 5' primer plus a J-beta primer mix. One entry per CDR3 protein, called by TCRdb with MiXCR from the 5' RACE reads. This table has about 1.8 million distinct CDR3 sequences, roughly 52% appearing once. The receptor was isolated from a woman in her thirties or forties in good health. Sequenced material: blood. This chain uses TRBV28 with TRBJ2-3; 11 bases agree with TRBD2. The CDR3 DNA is TGTGCCAGCGGGACGCCTGGAATAGCGGGGGGGTATTCAGATACGCAGTATTTT. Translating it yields CASGTPGIAGGYSDTQYF.